Below, 4 T cell receptor beta chains from the same sample are listed, as sequenced in a study of blood T cell repertoires in COVID-19. TCRdb's copy holds only in-frame clones and misses some; the assay was immunoSEQ multiplex PCR. The sample records 200,000 to 250,000 clones, over 80% being singletons. The specimen was peripheral blood. The source of these receptors is a human donor in a cohort sampled during active COVID-19.

The chain employs TRBV5-1 and TRBJ1-2, with D possibly being TRBD1 (6 bases). The CDR3 extends over 16 amino acids. Trimming pared 4 bases from V and 2 bases from J, leaving 18 bases between. The germline V gene has CDR1 SGHRS and CDR2 YFSETQ. The CDR3 loop reads CASSPGGGGLNYGYTF. CDR3 bases: TGCGCCAGCAGCCCCGGGGGCGGGGGCTTGAACTATGGCTACACCTTC.

The chain links TRBV4-2 to TRBJ2-5, with a tentative D call TRBD1 (5 bases). V gave up 0 bases and J gave up 2 bases, with 10 bases separating them. Germline V gene sequence: CDR1 LGHNA, CDR2 YNFKEQ. The CDR3 is 15 residues long. The CDR3 nucleotides read TGTGCCAGCAGCCAAGATCGAAACAGGCAAGAGACCCAGTACTTC. As protein: CASSQDRNRQETQYF.

Concerning this clone itself: At one end the junction does not follow the germline gene, possibly because of a read error. The chain recombines TRBV7-7 with TRBJ2-1; maybe TRBD2 (6 bases). CDR1 is SSHAT, CDR2 FNYEAQ, per germline (reference sequence). CDR3 length: 14 residues. The CDR3 DNA is TGTGCTAGCAGCTTAGAAGCGGGCGACAATGAGCAGTTCTTC. This codes for CASSLEAGDNEQFF.

Only a few counts were recorded for this clone. The J gene is TRBJ2-5, the V gene TRBV29-1, with D possibly matching TRBD2 (6 bases). Germline V gene lookup returns CDR1 SQVTM and CDR2 ANQGSEA. This CDR3 comprises 13 residues. The ends were cut back, 5 bases at V and 4 bases at J, with 14 bases in the middle. For the CDR3, the DNA is TGCAGCGTTCCAGGAGGGAGTGGAGAGACCCAGTACTTC. As protein: CSVPGGSGETQYF.